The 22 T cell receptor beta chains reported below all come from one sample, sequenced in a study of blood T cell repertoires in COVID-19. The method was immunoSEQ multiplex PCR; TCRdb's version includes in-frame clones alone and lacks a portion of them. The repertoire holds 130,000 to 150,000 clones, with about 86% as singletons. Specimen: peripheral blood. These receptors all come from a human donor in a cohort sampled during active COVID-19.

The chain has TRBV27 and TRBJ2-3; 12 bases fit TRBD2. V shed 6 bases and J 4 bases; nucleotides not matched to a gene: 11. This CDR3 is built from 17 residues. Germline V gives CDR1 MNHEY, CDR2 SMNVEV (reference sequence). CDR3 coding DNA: TGTGCCAGCAGGCCCCTCGCGACTAGCGGGAGCTCAGATACGCAGTATTTT. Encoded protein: CASRPLATSGSSDTQYF.

The CDR3 spells CASSLMAGLYGYTF. The CDR3 nucleotides are TGTGCCAGCAGTTTAATGGCAGGGCTCTATGGCTACACCTTC. The rearrangement uses TRBV27 and TRBJ1-2, with a weak D call TRBD1 (5 bases). Germline assignment: CDR1 MNHEY and CDR2 SMNVEV (reference sequence). This CDR3 has 14 residues. The V end was cut by 2 bases, the J end by 4 bases, with 11 bases between.

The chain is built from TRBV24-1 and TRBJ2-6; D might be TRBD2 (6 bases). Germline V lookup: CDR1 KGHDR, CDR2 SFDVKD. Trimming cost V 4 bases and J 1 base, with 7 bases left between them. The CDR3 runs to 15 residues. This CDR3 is CATSEGLSGANVLTF. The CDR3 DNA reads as TGTGCCACCAGTGAAGGACTATCTGGGGCCAACGTCCTGACTTTC.

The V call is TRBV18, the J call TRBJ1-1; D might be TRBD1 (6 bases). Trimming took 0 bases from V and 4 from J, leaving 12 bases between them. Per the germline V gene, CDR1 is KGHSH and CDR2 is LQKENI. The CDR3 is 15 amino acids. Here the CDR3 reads CASSPPTGGRTEAFF. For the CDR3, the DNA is TGTGCCAGCTCACCACCAACGGGGGGCCGCACTGAAGCTTTCTTT.

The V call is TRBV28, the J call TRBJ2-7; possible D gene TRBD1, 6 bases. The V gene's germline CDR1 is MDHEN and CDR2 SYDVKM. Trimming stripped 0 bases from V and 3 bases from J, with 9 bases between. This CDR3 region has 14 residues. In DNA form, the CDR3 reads TGTGCCAGCAGTTTATGGGGGGCGCGCTACGAGCAGTACTTC. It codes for CASSLWGARYEQYF.

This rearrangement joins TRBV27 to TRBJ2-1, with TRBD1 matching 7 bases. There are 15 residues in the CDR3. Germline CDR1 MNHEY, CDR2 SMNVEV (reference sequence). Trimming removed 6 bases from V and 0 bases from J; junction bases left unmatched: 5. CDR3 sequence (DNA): TGTGCCAGCAGCAAGGACAGGAGCTCCTACAATGAGCAGTTCTTC. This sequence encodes CASSKDRSSYNEQFF.

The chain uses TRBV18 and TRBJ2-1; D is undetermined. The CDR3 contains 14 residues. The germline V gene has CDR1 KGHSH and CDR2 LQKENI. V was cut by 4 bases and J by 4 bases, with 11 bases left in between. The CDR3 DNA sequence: TGTGCCAGCTCACGCGATCAGGATTACAATGAGCAGTTCTTC. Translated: CASSRDQDYNEQFF. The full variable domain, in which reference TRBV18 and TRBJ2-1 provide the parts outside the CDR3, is NAGVMQNPRHLVRRRGQEARLRCSPMKGHSHVYWYRQLPEEGLKFMVYLQKENIIDESGMPKERFSAEFPKEGPSILRIQQVVRGDSAAYFCASSRDQDYNEQFFGPGTRLTVL.

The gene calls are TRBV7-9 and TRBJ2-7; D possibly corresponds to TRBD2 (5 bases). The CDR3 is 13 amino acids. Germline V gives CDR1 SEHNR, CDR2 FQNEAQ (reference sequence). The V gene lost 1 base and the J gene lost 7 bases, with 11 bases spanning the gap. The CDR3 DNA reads TGTGCCAGCAGCTTAGGGTTAGCGCCGGAGCAGTACTTC. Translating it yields CASSLGLAPEQYF.

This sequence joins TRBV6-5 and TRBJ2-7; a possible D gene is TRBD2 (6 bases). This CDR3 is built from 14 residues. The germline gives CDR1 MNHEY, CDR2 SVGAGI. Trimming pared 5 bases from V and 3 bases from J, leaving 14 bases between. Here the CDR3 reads CASSKSGGDYEQYF. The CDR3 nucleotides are TGTGCCAGCAGTAAAAGCGGAGGGGACTACGAGCAGTACTTC.

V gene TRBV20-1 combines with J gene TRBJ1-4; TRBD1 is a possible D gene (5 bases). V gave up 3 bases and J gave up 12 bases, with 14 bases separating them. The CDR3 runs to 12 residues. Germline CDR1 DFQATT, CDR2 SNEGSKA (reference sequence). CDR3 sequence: CSASQGQLELFF. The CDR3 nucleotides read TGCAGTGCTAGTCAAGGACAACTCGAACTGTTTTTT.

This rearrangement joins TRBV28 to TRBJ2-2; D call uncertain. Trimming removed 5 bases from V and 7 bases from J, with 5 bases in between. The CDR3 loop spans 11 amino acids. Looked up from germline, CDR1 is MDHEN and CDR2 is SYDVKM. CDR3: CASSPGGELFF. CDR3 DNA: TGTGCCAGCAGTCCCGGCGGGGAGCTGTTTTTT.

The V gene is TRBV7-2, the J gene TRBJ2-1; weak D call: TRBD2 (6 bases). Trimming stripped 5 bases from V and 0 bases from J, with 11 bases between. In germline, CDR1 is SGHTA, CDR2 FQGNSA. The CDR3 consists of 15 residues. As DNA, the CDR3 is TGTGCCAGCAGCGTTAATAGCGGCTCCTACAATGAGCAGTTCTTC. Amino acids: CASSVNSGSYNEQFF.

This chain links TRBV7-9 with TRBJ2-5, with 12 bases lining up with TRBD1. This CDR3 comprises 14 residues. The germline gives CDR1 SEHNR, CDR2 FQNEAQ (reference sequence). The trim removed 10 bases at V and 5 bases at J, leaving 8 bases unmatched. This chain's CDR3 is CATRDRGRGETQYF. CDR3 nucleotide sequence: TGTGCCACCCGGGACAGGGGGCGCGGGGAGACCCAGTACTTC.

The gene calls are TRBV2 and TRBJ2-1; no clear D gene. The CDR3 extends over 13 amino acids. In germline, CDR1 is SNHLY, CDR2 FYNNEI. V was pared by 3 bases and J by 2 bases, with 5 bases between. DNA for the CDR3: TGTGCCAGCAGTGAGAACACCTACAATGAGCAGTTCTTC. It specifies CASSENTYNEQFF. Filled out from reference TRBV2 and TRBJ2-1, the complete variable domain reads EPEVTQTPSHQVTQMGQEVILRCVPISNHLYFYWYRQILGQKVEFLVSFYNNEISEKSEIFDDQFSVERPDGSNFTLKIRSTKLEDSAMYFCASSENTYNEQFFGPGTRLTVL.

CDR3 residues: CASSEEGIGYGYTF. The CDR3 DNA sequence: TGTGCCAGCAGTGAAGAGGGGATTGGCTATGGCTACACCTTC. The chain recombines TRBV6-1 with TRBJ1-2; possible D gene TRBD1, 5 bases. Per the germline V gene, CDR1 is MNHNS and CDR2 is SASEGT. There are 14 residues in the CDR3. V lost 1 base and J lost 4, with 10 bases in between.

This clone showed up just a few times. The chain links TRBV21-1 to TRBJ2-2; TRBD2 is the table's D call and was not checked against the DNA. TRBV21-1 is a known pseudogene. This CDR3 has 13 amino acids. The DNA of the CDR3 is TGTGCCAGCAGCAAAATAAACACCGGGGAGCTGTTTTTT. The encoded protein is CASSKINTGELFF.

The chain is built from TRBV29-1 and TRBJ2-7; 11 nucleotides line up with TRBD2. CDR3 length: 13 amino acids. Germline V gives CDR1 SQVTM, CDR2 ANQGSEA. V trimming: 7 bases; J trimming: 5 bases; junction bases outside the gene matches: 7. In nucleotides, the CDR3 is TGCAGCGCCTTAGCGGGAGGGGGTAACGAGCAGTACTTC. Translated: CSALAGGGNEQYF.

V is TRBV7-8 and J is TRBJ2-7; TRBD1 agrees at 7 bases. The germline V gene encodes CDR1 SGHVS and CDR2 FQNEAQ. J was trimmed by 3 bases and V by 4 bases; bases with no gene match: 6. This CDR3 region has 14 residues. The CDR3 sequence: CASSYGDSHYEQYF. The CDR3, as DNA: TGTGCCAGCAGCTACGGGGACAGTCACTACGAGCAGTACTTC.

The CDR3 protein is CASSYSGRADNEQFF. CDR3 DNA: TGTGCCAGCAGCTATAGCGGGAGGGCGGATAATGAGCAGTTCTTC. The chain joins TRBV9 to TRBJ2-1; TRBD2 matches 11 bases. This CDR3 spans 15 amino acids. CDR1 and CDR2 from the germline V gene are SGDLS and YYNGEE. The V and J ends lost 4 bases and 7 bases, in that order; junction bases with no gene match: 7.

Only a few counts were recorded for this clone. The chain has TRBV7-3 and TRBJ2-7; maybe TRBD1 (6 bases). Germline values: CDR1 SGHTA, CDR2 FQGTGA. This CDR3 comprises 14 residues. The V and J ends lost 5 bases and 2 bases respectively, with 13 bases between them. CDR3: CASSPIGGTYEQYF. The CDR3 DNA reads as TGTGCCAGCAGCCCCATAGGGGGAACCTACGAGCAGTACTTC.

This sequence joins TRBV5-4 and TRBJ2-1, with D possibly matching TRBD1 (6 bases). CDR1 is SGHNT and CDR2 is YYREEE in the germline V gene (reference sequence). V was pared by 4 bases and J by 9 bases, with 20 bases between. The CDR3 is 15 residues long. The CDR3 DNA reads TGTGCCAGCAGCCCCGCGACAGGAGAGGTTGGTGAGCAGTTCTTC. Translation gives CASSPATGEVGEQFF.

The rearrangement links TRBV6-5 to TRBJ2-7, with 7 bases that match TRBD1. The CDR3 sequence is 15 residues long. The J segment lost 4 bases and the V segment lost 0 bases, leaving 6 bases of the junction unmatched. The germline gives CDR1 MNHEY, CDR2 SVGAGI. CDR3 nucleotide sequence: TGTGCCAGCAGTTACTCGAGACAGGGATCGTACGAGCAGTACTTC. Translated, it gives CASSYSRQGSYEQYF.